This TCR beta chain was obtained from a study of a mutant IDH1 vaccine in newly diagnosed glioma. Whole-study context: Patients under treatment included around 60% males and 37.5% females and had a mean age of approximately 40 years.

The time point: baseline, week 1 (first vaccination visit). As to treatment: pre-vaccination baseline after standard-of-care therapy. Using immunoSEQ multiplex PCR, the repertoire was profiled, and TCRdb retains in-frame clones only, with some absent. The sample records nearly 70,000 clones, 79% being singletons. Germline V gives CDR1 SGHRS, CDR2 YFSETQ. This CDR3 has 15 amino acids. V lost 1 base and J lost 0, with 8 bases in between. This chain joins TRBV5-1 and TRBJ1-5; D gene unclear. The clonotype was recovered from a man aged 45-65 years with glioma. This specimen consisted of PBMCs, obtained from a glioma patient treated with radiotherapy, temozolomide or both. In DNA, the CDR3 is TGCGCCAGCAGCTTGTCGGGTGGTAGCAATCAGCCCCAGCATTTT. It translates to CASSLSGGSNQPQHF.